The sequence of this T cell receptor beta chain was determined in a study of blood T cell repertoires in COVID-19. Clones were sequenced by immunoSEQ multiplex PCR, and TCRdb holds only the in-frame ones, with some missing. Counted here are a few hundred thousand clones, 90% occurring once; the ten biggest clones make up 3.5% to 4.5%. The CDR3 is made up of 14 amino acids. Germline V gene sequence: CDR1 WSHSY, CDR2 SAAADI. The V and J ends lost 4 bases and 4 bases respectively, with 10 bases between them. Sequenced: PBMCs or T cells enriched from blood (not recorded which). The clonotype comes from a woman aged 18 to 35 with acute COVID-19. The chain is built from TRBV10-2 and TRBJ1-4, with TRBD1 as a possible D gene (6 bases). CDR3 in DNA: TGCGCCAGCAGTGGGGACAAACGTAATGAAAAACTGTTTTTT. Translation gives CASSGDKRNEKLFF.